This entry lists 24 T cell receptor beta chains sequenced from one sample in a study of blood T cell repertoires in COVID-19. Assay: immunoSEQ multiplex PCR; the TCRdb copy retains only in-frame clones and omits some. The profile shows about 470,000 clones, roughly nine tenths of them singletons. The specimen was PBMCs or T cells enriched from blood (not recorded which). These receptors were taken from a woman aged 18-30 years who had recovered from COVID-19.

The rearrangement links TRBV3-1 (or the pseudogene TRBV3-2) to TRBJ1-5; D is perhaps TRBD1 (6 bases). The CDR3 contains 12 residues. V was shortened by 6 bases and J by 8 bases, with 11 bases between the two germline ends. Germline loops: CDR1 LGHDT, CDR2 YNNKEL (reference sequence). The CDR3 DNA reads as TGTGCCAGCAGTCACGCAGGGGAGCCCCAGCATTTT. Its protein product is CASSHAGEPQHF.

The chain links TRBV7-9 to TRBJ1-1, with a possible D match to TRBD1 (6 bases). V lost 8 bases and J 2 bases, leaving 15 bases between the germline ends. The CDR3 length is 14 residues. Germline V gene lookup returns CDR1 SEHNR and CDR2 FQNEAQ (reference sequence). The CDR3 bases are TGTGCCAGCGGGGGCAGCAGGGCCAACACTGAAGCTTTCTTT. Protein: CASGGSRANTEAFF.

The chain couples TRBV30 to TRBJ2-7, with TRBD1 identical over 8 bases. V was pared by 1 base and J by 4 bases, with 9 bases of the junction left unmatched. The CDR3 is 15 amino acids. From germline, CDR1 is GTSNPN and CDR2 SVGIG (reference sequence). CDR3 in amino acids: CAWSEAGTGIYEQYF. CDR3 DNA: TGTGCCTGGAGTGAAGCCGGGACAGGAATTTACGAGCAGTACTTC.

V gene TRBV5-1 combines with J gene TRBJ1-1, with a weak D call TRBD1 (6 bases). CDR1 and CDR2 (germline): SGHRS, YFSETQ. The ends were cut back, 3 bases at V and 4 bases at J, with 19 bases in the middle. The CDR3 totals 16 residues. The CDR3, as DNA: TGCGCCAGCAGCTGGGCCGGGTTGGGGGCGGGCACTGAAGCTTTCTTT. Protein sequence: CASSWAGLGAGTEAFF.

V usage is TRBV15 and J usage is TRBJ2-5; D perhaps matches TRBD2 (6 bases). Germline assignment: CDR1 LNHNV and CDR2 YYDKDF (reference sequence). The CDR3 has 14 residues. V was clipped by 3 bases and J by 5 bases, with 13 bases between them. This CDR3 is CATSSSTSGETQYF. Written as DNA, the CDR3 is TGTGCCACCAGCAGTTCGACCAGCGGGGAGACCCAGTACTTC.

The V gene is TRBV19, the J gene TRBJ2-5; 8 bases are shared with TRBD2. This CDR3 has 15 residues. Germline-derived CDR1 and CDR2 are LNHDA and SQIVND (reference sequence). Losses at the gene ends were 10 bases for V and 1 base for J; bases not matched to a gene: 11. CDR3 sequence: CATRRGGGIQETQYF. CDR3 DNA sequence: TGTGCCACACGCCGGGGCGGGGGGATCCAAGAGACCCAGTACTTC.

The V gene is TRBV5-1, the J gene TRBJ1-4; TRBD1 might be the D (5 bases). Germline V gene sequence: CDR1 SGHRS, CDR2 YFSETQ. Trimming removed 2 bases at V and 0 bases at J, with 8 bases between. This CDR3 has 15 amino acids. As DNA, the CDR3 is TGCGCCAGCAGCTTAGACAGTGCAACTAATGAAAAACTGTTTTTT. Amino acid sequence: CASSLDSATNEKLFF.

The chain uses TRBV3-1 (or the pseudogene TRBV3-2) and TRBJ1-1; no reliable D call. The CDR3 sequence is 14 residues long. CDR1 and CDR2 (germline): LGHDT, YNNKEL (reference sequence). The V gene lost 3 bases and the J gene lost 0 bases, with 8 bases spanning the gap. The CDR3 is CASSQAGVNTEAFF. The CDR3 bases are TGTGCCAGCAGCCAGGCGGGAGTGAACACTGAAGCTTTCTTT.

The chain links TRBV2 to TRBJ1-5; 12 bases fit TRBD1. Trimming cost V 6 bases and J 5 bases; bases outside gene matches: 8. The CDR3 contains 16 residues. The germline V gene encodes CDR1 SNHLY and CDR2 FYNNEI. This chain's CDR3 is CASRDVGTGGDQPQHF. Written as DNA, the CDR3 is TGTGCCAGCAGGGACGTAGGGACAGGGGGCGATCAGCCCCAGCATTTT.

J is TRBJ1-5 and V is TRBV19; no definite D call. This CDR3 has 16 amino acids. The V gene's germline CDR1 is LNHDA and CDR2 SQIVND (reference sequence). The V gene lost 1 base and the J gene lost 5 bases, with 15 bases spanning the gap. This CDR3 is CASSIVSTGGYQPQHF. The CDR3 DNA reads TGTGCCAGTAGTATAGTAAGTACCGGAGGGTATCAGCCCCAGCATTTT.

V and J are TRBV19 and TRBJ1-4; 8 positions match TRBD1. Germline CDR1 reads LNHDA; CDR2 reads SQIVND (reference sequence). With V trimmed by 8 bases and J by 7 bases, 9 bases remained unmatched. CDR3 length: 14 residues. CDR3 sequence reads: CASHFGQGAEKLFF. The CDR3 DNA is TGTGCCAGTCACTTCGGACAGGGTGCTGAAAAACTGTTTTTT.

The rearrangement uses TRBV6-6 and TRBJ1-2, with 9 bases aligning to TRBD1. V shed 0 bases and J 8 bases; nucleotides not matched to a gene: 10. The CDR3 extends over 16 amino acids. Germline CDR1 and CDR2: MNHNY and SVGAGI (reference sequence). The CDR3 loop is CASSYSGDRALEGYTF. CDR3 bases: TGTGCCAGCAGTTACTCGGGGGACAGGGCCCTTGAGGGCTACACCTTC.

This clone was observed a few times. The CDR3 region has the DNA TGTGCCAGCAGCTTAGGGCAGGGGGCTTCTCGCGATTCACCCCTCCACTTT. Its protein is CASSLGQGASRDSPLHF. V usage is TRBV7-6 and J usage is TRBJ1-6, with 8 nucleotides matching TRBD1. Germline CDR1 is SGHVS and CDR2 is FNYEAQ. The trim removed 1 base at V and 8 bases at J, leaving 10 bases unmatched. This CDR3 has 17 amino acids.

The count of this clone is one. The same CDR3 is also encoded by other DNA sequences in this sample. CDR3 nucleotides: TGTGCCAGCAGGGGCCAGGGCAATCAGCCCCAGCATTTT. Translation: CASRGQGNQPQHF. The chain combines TRBV2 with TRBJ1-5; no definite D call. Germline V gives CDR1 SNHLY, CDR2 FYNNEI. The CDR3 is 13 amino acids. Trimming removed 6 bases from V and 2 bases from J, with 8 bases in between.

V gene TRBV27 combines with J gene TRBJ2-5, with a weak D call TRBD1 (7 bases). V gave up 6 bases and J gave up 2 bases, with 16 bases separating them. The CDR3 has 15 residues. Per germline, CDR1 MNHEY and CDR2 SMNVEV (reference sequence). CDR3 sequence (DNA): TGTGCCAGCAGGCGGGGACAGACGAGTCAAGAGACCCAGTACTTC. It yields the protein CASRRGQTSQETQYF.

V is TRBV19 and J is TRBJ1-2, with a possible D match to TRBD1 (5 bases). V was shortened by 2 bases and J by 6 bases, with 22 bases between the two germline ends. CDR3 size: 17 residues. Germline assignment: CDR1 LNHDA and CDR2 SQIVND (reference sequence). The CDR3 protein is CASSISSLGGIGDGYTF. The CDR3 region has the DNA TGTGCCAGTAGTATATCTTCGCTGGGGGGGATCGGAGATGGCTACACCTTC.

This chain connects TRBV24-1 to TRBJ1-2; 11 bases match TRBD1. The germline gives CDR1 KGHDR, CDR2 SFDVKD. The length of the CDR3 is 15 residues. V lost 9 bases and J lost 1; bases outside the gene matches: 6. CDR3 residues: CATHDGTGGNYGYTF. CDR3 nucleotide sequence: TGTGCCACCCATGATGGGACAGGGGGTAACTATGGCTACACCTTC.

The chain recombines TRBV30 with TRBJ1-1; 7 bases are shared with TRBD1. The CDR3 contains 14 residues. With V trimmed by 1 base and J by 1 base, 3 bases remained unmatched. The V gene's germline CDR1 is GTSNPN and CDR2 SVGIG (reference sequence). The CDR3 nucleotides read TGTGCCTGGAGTGGGGACAGCCCGAACACTGAAGCTTTCTTT. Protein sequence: CAWSGDSPNTEAFF.

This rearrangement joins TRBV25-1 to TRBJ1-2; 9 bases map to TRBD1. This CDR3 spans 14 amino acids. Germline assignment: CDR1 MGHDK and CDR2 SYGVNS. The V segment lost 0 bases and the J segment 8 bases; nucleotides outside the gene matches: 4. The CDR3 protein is CASSEYGTGTGYTF. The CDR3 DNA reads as TGTGCCAGCAGTGAATACGGGACAGGGACGGGCTACACCTTC.

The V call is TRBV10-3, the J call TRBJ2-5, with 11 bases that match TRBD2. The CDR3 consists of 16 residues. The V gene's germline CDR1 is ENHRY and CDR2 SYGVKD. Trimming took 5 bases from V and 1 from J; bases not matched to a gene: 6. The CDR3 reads CAISRTSGRPQETQYF. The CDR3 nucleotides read TGTGCCATCAGTCGCACTAGCGGGAGACCCCAAGAGACCCAGTACTTC.

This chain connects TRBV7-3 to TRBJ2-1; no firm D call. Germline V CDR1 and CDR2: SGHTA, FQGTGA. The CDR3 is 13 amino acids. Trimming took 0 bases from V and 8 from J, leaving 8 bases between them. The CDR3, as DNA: TGTGCCAGCAGCTTAACCATGGCTGATGAGCAGTTCTTC. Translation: CASSLTMADEQFF.

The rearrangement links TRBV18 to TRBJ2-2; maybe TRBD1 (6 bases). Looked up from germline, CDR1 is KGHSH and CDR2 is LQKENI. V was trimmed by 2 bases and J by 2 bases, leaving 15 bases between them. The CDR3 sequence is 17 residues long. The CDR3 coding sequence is TGTGCCAGCTCACCATCCAGGGGTGGTTTAAACACCGGGGAGCTGTTTTTT. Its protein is CASSPSRGGLNTGELFF. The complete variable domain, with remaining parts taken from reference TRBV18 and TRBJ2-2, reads NAGVMQNPRHLVRRRGQEARLRCSPMKGHSHVYWYRQLPEEGLKFMVYLQKENIIDESGMPKERFSAEFPKEGPSILRIQQVVRGDSAAYFCASSPSRGGLNTGELFFGEGSRLTVL.

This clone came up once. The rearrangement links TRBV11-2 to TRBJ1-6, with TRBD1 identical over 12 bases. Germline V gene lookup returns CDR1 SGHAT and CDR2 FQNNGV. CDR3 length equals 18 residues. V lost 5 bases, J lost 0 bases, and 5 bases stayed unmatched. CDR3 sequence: CASSPGTGGYSYNSPLHF. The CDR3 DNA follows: TGTGCCAGCAGCCCCGGGACAGGGGGCTACTCCTATAATTCACCCCTCCACTTT.

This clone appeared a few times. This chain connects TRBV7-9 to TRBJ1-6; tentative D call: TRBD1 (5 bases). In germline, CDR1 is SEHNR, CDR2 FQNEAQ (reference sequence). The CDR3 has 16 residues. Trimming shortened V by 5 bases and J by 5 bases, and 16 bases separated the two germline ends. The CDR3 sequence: CASSPRNQGHNSPLHF. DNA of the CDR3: TGTGCCAGCAGCCCCAGGAACCAGGGCCATAATTCACCCCTCCACTTT.